One T cell receptor (beta chain) is described in this entry. What it binds is not known. The data belong to a study of cytomegalovirus exposure and HLA in healthy donors. The CDR3 runs 15 residues. Between the trimmed V and J ends, which lost 5 bases and 4 bases, there was a span of 15 bases. CDR1 and CDR2 from the germline V gene are SGHTA and FQGNSA. It was with 60 Vbeta and 13 Jbeta primers that the PCR ran. Sequencing used immunoSEQ multiplex PCR; TCRdb keeps in-frame clones, though not all of them. Of 150,000 or so clones in the sample, around 84% were seen once. Notes on the study in general: With further analysis later on, most CMV-associated TCR beta chains appeared HLA-restricted. In presence/absence analyses, roughly uniform sequencing depth across donors was assumed. Earlier analysis yielded a pattern in which most TCR beta V segments were productive about 87% or about 30% of the time. In a later analysis, productive TCRs from donors in an Asian-associated ancestry cluster reportedly carried fewer N-insertions than the cohort mean.

Sequencing input: PBMCs. This chain links TRBV7-2 with TRBJ1-3; D remains ambiguous. The receptor comes from a male donor in good health and CMV-seropositive. The CDR3 spells CASSSPAPGGNTIYF. For the CDR3, the DNA is TGTGCCAGCAGCAGCCCGGCCCCGGGGGGAAACACCATATATTTT.